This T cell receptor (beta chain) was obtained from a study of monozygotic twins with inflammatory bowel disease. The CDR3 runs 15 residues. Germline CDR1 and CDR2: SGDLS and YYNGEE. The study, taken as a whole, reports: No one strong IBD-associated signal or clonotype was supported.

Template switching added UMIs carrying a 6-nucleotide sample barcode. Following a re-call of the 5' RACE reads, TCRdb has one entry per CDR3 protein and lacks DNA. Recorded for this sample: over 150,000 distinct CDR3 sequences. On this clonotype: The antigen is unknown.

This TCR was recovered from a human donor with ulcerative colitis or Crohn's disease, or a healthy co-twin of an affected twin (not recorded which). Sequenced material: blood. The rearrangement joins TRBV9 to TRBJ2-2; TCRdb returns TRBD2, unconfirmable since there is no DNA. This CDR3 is CASSSGLSNTGELFF.